This T cell receptor (beta chain) came from a study of molecular identifiers for immune sequencing clone quantification (dated by TCRdb to 2016 to 2018). Background for the entire study: For a replicate experiment, RNA from roughly 20,000 or 100,000 naive CD8 T cells was divided into five aliquots, and four of the five aliquots were sequenced. This methods study benchmarked molecular-identifier clustering-based TCR repertoire sequencing (MIDCIRS) and TCR RNA copy counting, using CD8 T cells to do so. Study-wide findings and limitations: In CMV-specific effector cells, clones with more than 20 RNA copies accounted for over 97% of molecules, whereas in naive cells such clones accounted for under 1%. Modeling indicated around 3 TCR RNA copies recovered per cell, compared with roughly 9.7 by digital PCR, which implies a capture efficiency of around 30%. Without barcode sub-clustering, chimeric consensus sequences inflated TCR diversity; chimeras reached as high as 47%. Even against a background of about a million naive CD8 T cells, spiked-in Jurkat TCR RNA amounting to a single cell's worth was reported to be detectable. Naive libraries contained spiked-in Jurkat TCR RNA (more than 9 copies' worth), which is not part of the donor repertoire. Identical TCR molecules sharing a barcode could cause highly expanded clone sizes to be underestimated.

Including cysteine and phenylalanine, the CDR3 has 15 amino acids. This entry keeps only the CDR3 DNA: 45 bases, framed from base 1. CDR1 and CDR2 are drawn from the germline V gene: SGHTA, FQGNSA. V loses 1 base, J loses 8 bases, and the germline ends lie 15 bases apart. Libraries of naive CD8 T cells were built from about 19,000 to 1,100,000 sorted cells, with 10%, 30% or 50% of the purified RNA used. Naive CD8 T cells were FACS-sorted as CD8+CD4-CCR7+CD45RA+ on a BD FACSAria II into RLT Plus buffer. Detection sensitivity was tested by spiking Jurkat RNA equal to about eleven TCR copies' worth into samples containing 20,000-1,000,000 naive CD8 T cells. Enrichment of CD8 T cells was done with RosetteSep CD8+ T Cell Enrichment Cocktail plus Ficoll-Paque, and ACK red cell lysis came afterward. This clonotype came up many times. Its cognate antigen has yet to be identified. No much larger clonotype is one base removed from it; base qualities were not supplied.

Receptor libraries were prepared by PCR. Sequencing used an Illumina HiSeq 4000. Bulk TCR libraries were generated as previously described, with the TCR primers listed in Table S5 used. Purification of total RNA was performed with the Qiagen AllPrep DNA/RNA kit. Before analysis, reads from multiple sequencing runs of the same library were pooled. From the authors' description of their analysis: Reads were retained only if the reads had an exact TCR constant sequence, and the retained reads were trimmed to 150 nt and grouped according to their 12-nt molecular barcodes. Reads within each barcode group were sub-clustered using a 15% Levenshtein threshold, and quality-weighted consensus sequences were constructed for each RNA molecule. Non-functional sequences were filtered out, along with any lower-count sequence sitting one edit away from another sequence. Based on fitting two negative binomial distributions, any barcode sub-cluster with under 20% of the maximum read count was discarded. TCRdb took the public reads, trimmed them with fastp at Q25, ran MiXCR for clone calling and kept in-frame beta chains. CDR3 protein duplicates are merged, each entry listing the most common genes and DNA. TCRdb's processing, not the authors', yielded these V and J calls. The sample records about 60,000 distinct CDR3 sequences, approximately 18% of which are singletons. 1.4% of the sample lies in the top ten.

Material for sequencing was naive CD8+ T cells from blood, with Jurkat cell RNA spiked in. Read against the paper, the sample's cell subset or site label means: FACS-sorted CD8+CD4-CCR7+CD45RA+ naive T cells. The chain couples TRBV7-2 to TRBJ2-1; the D region possibly corresponds to TRBD2 (5 bases align). The source is a human donor in good health. Some libraries in this study had Jurkat cell RNA spiked in. The DNA sequence is TGTGCCAGCAGCTTAGTGTTCGGGATGAACCATGAGCAGTTCTTC. It translates as CASSLVFGMNHEQFF.